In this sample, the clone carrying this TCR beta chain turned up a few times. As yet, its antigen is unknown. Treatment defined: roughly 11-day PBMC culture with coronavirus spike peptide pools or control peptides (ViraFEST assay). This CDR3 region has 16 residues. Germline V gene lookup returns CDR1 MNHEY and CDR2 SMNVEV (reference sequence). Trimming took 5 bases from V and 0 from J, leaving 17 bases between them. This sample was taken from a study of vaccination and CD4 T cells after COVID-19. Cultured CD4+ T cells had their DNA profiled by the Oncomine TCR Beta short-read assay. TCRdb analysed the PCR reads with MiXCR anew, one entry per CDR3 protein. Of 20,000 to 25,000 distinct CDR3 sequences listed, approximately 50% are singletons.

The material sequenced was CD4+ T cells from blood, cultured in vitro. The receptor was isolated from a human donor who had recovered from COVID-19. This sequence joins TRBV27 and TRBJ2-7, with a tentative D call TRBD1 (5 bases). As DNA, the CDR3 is TGTGCCAGCAGTCCAATCGGGCGACAGAGCTCCTACGAGCAGTACTTC. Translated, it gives CASSPIGRQSSYEQYF.